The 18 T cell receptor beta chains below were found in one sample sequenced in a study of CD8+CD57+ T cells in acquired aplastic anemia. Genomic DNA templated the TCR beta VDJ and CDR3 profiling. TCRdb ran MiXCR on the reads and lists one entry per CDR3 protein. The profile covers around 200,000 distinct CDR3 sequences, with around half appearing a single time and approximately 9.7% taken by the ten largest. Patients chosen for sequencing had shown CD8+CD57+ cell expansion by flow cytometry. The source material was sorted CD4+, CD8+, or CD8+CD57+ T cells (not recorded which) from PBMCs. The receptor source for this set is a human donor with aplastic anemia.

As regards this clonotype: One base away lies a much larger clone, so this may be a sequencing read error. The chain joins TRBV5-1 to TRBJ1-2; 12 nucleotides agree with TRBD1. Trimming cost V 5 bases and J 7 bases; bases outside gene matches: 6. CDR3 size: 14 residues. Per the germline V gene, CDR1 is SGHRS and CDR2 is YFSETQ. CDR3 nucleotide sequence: TGCGCCAGCAGGGCCGGGACAGGGGGCCCTGGCTACACCTTC. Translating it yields CASRAGTGGPGYTF.

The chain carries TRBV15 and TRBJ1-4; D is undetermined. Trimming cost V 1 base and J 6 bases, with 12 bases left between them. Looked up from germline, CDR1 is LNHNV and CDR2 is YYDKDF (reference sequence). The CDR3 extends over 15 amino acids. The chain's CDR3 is CATSRVLTAHEKLFF. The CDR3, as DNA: TGTGCCACCAGCAGAGTCCTCACCGCCCATGAAAAACTGTTTTTT.

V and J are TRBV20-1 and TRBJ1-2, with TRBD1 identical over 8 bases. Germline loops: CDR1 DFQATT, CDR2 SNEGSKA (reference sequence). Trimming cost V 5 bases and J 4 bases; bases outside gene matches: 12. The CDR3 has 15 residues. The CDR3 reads CSAPTGEGRSYGYTF. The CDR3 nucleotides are TGCAGTGCTCCGACAGGGGAAGGCCGATCCTATGGCTACACCTTC.

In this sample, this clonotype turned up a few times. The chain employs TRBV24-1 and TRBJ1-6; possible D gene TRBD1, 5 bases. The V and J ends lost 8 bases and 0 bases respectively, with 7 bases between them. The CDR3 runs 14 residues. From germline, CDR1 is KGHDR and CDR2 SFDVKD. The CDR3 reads CATTGTSYNSPLHF. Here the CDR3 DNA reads TGTGCCACCACCGGGACCTCCTATAATTCACCCCTCCACTTT.

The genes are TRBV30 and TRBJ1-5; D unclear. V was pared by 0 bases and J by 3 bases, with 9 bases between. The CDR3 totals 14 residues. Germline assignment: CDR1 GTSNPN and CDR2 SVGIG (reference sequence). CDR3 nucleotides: TGTGCCTGGAGTGTACAATGGAACAATCAGCCCCAGCATTTT. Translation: CAWSVQWNNQPQHF.

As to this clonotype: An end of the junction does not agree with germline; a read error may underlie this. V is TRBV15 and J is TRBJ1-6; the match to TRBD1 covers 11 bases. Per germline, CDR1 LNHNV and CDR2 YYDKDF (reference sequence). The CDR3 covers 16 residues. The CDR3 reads CATRRSDRGLNSPLHF. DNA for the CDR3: TGTGCCACCAGGAGATCGGACAGGGGGCTGAATTCGCCCCTCCACTTT.

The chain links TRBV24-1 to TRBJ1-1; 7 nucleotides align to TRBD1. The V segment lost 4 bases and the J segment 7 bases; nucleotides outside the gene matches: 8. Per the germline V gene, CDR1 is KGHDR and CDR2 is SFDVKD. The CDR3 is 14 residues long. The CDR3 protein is CATSEGLRDSEAFF. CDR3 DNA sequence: TGTGCCACCAGTGAAGGGCTCCGGGACAGTGAAGCTTTCTTT.

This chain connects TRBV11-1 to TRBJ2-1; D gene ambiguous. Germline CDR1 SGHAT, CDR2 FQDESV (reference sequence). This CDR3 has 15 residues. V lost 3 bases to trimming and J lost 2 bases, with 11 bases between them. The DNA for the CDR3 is TGTGCCAGCAGCTTCGGCAGTCTGACCTACAATGAGCAGTTCTTC. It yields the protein CASSFGSLTYNEQFF.

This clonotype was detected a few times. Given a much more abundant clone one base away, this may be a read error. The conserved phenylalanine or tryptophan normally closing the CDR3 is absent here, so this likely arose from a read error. In nucleotides, the CDR3 is TGCAGTGCTAGTGGTGTAAGCTCCTATAATTCACCCCTCCACCTT. Protein sequence: CSASGVSSYNSPLHL. This chain uses TRBV20-1 with TRBJ1-6; no clear D gene. In germline, CDR1 is DFQATT, CDR2 SNEGSKA (reference sequence). V was shortened by 3 bases and J by 0 bases, with 9 bases between the two germline ends. The length of the CDR3 is 15 residues.

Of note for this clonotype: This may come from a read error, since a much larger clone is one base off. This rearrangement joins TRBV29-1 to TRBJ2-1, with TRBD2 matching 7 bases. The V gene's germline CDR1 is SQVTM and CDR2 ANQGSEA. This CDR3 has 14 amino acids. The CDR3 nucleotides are TGCAGCGGGCTGCTGGGGGGGTCCTACAGTGAGCAGTTCTTC. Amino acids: CSGLLGGSYSEQFF.

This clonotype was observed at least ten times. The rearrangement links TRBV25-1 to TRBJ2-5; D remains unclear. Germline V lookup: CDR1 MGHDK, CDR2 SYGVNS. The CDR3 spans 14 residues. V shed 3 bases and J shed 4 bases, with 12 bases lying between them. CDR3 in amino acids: CASSDPRAGETQYF. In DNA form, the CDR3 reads TGTGCCAGCAGTGATCCCCGGGCCGGAGAGACCCAGTACTTC.

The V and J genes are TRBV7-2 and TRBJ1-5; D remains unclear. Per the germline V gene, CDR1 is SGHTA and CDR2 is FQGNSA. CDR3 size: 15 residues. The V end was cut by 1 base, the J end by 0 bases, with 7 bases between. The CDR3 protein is CASSLVQDSNQPQHF. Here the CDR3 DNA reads TGTGCCAGCAGCTTAGTTCAGGATAGCAATCAGCCCCAGCATTTT.

The CDR3 bases are TGTGCCATCAGTGCAGGGGGCGGGGTTCAATTGGAGACCCAGTACTTC. This gives the protein CAISAGGGVQLETQYF. The chain joins TRBV10-3 to TRBJ2-5; 8 nucleotides agree with TRBD1. CDR3 length equals 16 residues. CDR1 and CDR2 (germline): ENHRY, SYGVKD. With 4 bases clipped from V and 5 bases from J, the junction kept 12 bases outside the gene matches.

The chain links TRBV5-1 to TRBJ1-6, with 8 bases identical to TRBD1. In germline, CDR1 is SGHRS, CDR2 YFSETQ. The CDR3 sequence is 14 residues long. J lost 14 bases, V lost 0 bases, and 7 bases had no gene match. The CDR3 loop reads CASSLDGQGISLHF. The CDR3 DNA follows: TGCGCCAGCAGCTTGGACGGACAGGGAATATCCCTCCACTTT.

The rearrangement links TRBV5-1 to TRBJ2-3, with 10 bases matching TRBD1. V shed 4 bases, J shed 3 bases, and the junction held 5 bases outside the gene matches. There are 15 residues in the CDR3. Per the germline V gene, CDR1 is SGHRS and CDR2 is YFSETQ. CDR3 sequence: CASSQTGGNTDTQYF. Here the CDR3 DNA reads TGCGCCAGCAGCCAGACAGGGGGCAATACAGATACGCAGTATTTT.

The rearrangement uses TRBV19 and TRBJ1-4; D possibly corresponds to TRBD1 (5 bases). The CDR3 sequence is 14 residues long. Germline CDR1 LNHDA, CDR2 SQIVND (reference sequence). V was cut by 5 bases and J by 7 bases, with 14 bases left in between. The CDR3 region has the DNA TGTGCCAGTAGTGGGGGTCCGGGGCTTGAAAAACTGTTTTTT. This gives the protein CASSGGPGLEKLFF.

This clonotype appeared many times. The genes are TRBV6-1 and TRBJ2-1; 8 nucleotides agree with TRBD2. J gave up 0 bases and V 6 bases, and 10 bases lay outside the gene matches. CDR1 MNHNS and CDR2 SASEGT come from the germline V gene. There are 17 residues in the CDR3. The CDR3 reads CASSSLLAVSSYNEQFF. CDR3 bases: TGTGCCAGCAGCTCACTACTAGCGGTCAGCTCCTACAATGAGCAGTTCTTC.

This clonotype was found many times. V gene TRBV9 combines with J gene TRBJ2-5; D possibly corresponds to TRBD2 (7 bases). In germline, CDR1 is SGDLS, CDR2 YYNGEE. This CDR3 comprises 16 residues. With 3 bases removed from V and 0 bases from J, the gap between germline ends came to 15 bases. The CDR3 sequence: CASSAGGGGYQETQYF. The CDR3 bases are TGTGCCAGCAGCGCCGGAGGGGGAGGGTACCAAGAGACCCAGTACTTC.